The 27 T cell receptor beta chains below were found in one sample sequenced in a study of T cell responses to AZD1222 COVID-19 vaccine. Only in-frame clones appear in the TCRdb table, and some are missing; sequencing was by immunoSEQ multiplex PCR. The profile shows 77,000 or so clones, around 90% of them singletons. The sequenced sample was peripheral blood, obtained on day 0 of MenACWY control vaccination. These receptors were taken from an adult in good health.

The V call is TRBV7-2, the J call TRBJ2-5, with D perhaps being TRBD1 or TRBD2 (5 bases each). In germline, CDR1 is SGHTA, CDR2 FQGNSA. Trimming left V 4 bases short and J 3 bases short, with 9 bases between. The CDR3 has 13 residues. CDR3 loop: CASSSVGEETQYF. CDR3 DNA: TGTGCCAGCAGCTCCGTGGGGGAAGAGACCCAGTACTTC.

This clone appeared a single time. The rearrangement links TRBV6-5 to TRBJ2-1; D is uncertain. The germline V gene has CDR1 MNHEY and CDR2 SVGAGI. The CDR3 has 15 residues. V lost 2 bases and J lost 4, with 12 bases in between. CDR3: CASSYVAEFYNEQFF. As DNA, the CDR3 is TGTGCCAGCAGTTACGTGGCAGAATTTTACAATGAGCAGTTCTTC.

The chain has TRBV5-5 and TRBJ2-3, with 10 positions matching TRBD1. In germline, CDR1 is SGHKS, CDR2 YYEKEE (reference sequence). J gave up 4 bases and V 0 bases, and 14 bases lay outside the gene matches. CDR3 size: 19 residues. The CDR3 DNA reads as TGTGCCAGCAGCTTGGAGGGACAGGGGAATTTTGGGGAACCAGATACGCAGTATTTT. Its protein is CASSLEGQGNFGEPDTQYF.

V and J are TRBV20-1 and TRBJ2-7; maybe TRBD1 (6 bases). The germline CDR1 and CDR2 sequences are DFQATT and SNEGSKA (reference sequence). The CDR3 contains 12 residues. Trimming took 3 bases from V and 6 from J, leaving 12 bases between them. The DNA for the CDR3 is TGCAGTGCTAGTAGGACAGTTAGCGAGCAGTACTTC. It specifies CSASRTVSEQYF.

DNA of the CDR3: TGTGCCAGCAGCTCCGCCTCTAGTCACGTCTACGAGCAGTACTTC. This translates into CASSSASSHVYEQYF. The gene calls are TRBV7-2 and TRBJ2-7, with D unclear. Germline V CDR1 and CDR2: SGHTA, FQGNSA. V was clipped by 4 bases and J by 3 bases, with 16 bases between them. The CDR3 sequence is 15 residues long.

V and J are TRBV20-1 and TRBJ2-2; D is undetermined. With 4 bases removed from V and 6 bases from J, the gap between germline ends came to 0 bases. In germline, CDR1 is DFQATT, CDR2 SNEGSKA (reference sequence). The CDR3 spans 9 residues. CDR3 DNA: TGCAGTGCTACCGGGGAGCTGTTTTTT. It yields the protein CSATGELFF.

The chain couples TRBV12-3 or TRBV12-4 to TRBJ1-1; D gene uncertain. The CDR3 spans 13 residues. V was clipped by 5 bases and J by 6 bases, with 13 bases between them. CDR3 amino acids: CASSLDLGAEAFF. The CDR3 DNA reads TGTGCCAGCAGTCTCGACTTAGGCGCTGAAGCTTTCTTT.

The chain combines TRBV7-2 with TRBJ2-7; D is unclear. This CDR3 has 15 amino acids. CDR1 SGHTA and CDR2 FQGNSA come from the germline V gene. V gave up 4 bases and J gave up 7 bases, with 20 bases separating them. CDR3 in DNA: TGTGCCAGCAGCTCCCTGGGTACTCAATCTGAGGAGCAGTACTTC. Its translation is CASSSLGTQSEEQYF.

This sequence joins TRBV30 and TRBJ1-2; D is possibly TRBD1 (5 bases). There are 14 residues in the CDR3. CDR1 and CDR2 from the germline V gene are GTSNPN and SVGIG (reference sequence). Trimming cost V 0 bases and J 1 base, with 9 bases left between them. CDR3 region: CAWSVQGINYGYTF. Written as DNA, the CDR3 is TGTGCCTGGAGTGTTCAGGGCATTAACTATGGCTACACCTTC. Full variable domain (rest looked up from reference TRBV30 and TRBJ1-2): SQTIHQWPATLVQPVGSPLSLECTVEGTSNPNLYWYRQAAGRGLQLLFYSVGIGQISSEVPQNLSASRPQDRQFILSSKKLLLSDSGFYLCAWSVQGINYGYTFGSGTRLTVV.

This clone was seen only a few times. The V call is TRBV7-8, the J call TRBJ1-1; D is possibly TRBD1 (6 bases). The V end was cut by 7 bases, the J end by 1 base, with 28 bases between. Germline V gene sequence: CDR1 SGHVS, CDR2 FQNEAQ. The CDR3 sequence is 19 residues long. CDR3 loop: CASTTYLSTGTNTNTEAFF. In DNA form, the CDR3 reads TGTGCCAGCACCACCTACCTCTCGACAGGAACCAATACGAACACTGAAGCTTTCTTT.

The rearrangement links TRBV20-1 to TRBJ1-1, with TRBD1 matching over 9 bases. Germline-derived CDR1 and CDR2 are DFQATT and SNEGSKA (reference sequence). This CDR3 contains 10 residues. The trim removed 3 bases at V and 10 bases at J, leaving 0 bases unmatched. This CDR3 reads CSARDRGAFF. As DNA, the CDR3 is TGCAGTGCTAGGGACAGGGGAGCTTTCTTT.

The chain is built from TRBV7-2 and TRBJ1-5; D unclear. Between the trimmed V and J ends, which lost 2 bases and 0 bases, there was a span of 8 bases. The CDR3 sequence is 15 residues long. Per germline, CDR1 SGHTA and CDR2 FQGNSA. The CDR3 DNA sequence: TGTGCCAGCAGCTTATTGTTGGATAGCAATCAGCCCCAGCATTTT. Its protein is CASSLLLDSNQPQHF. Drawing the rest from reference TRBV7-2 and TRBJ1-5, the complete variable domain is GAGVSQSPSNKVTEKGKDVELRCDPISGHTALYWYRQSLGQGLEFLIYFQGNSAPDKSGLPSDRFSAERTGGSVSTLTIQRTQQEDSAVYLCASSLLLDSNQPQHFGDGTRLSIL.

Only one count was recorded for this clone. The chain recombines TRBV28 with TRBJ2-7; D not resolved. This CDR3 region has 13 residues. The germline V and J ends were trimmed by 6 bases and 3 bases, with 12 bases remaining between them. Germline CDR1 and CDR2: MDHEN and SYDVKM. The CDR3 region is CASSRSGSYEQYF. The CDR3 DNA sequence: TGTGCCAGCAGCAGGTCTGGCAGCTACGAGCAGTACTTC.

CDR3 amino acids: CASSYGLTGGGSPLHF. In nucleotides, the CDR3 is TGTGCCAGCAGTTACGGTTTGACAGGGGGCGGATCACCCCTCCACTTT. The chain uses TRBV6-5 and TRBJ1-6; 10 nucleotides align to TRBD1. V lost 2 bases, J lost 10 bases, and 8 bases stayed unmatched. Germline CDR1 MNHEY, CDR2 SVGAGI. This CDR3 spans 16 amino acids.

This sequence joins TRBV15 and TRBJ2-7, with D possibly being TRBD2 (6 bases). The length of the CDR3 is 16 residues. With 1 base removed from V and 1 base from J, the gap between germline ends came to 14 bases. Germline V gene sequence: CDR1 LNHNV, CDR2 YYDKDF (reference sequence). The CDR3: CATSRAAGKGSYEQYF. In nucleotides, the CDR3 is TGTGCCACCAGCAGAGCAGCGGGCAAGGGATCCTACGAGCAGTACTTC. Complete variable domain (other parts from reference TRBV15 and TRBJ2-7): DAMVIQNPRYQVTQFGKPVTLSCSQTLNHNVMYWYQQKSSQAPKLLFHYYDKDFNNEADTPDNFQSRRPNTSFCFLDIRSPGLGDTAMYLCATSRAAGKGSYEQYFGPGTRLTVT.

The rearrangement uses TRBV7-9 and TRBJ2-7; 8 bases are shared with TRBD2. Germline CDR1 SEHNR, CDR2 FQNEAQ (reference sequence). V dropped 9 bases and J dropped 0; count of bases not matched to a gene: 13. The CDR3 has 16 residues. CDR3 coding DNA: TGTGCCAGAAGAGAGGAGCGGGGGCCTTACTCCTACGAGCAGTACTTC. Translation: CARREERGPYSYEQYF.

The V gene is TRBV19, the J gene TRBJ2-1; D remains ambiguous. The CDR3 is made up of 15 amino acids. Germline loops: CDR1 LNHDA, CDR2 SQIVND (reference sequence). V lost 1 base and J 4 bases, leaving 11 bases between the germline ends. The CDR3 loop reads CASSIASDFYNEQFF. CDR3 DNA: TGTGCCAGTAGTATAGCTAGTGACTTTTACAATGAGCAGTTCTTC.

The genes are TRBV30 and TRBJ2-5; 8 bases align to TRBD1. V lost 2 bases and J lost 1; bases outside the gene matches: 0. Per the germline V gene, CDR1 is GTSNPN and CDR2 is SVGIG (reference sequence). The CDR3 extends over 13 amino acids. The CDR3 region is CAWSTGGQETQYF. CDR3 bases: TGTGCCTGGAGTACAGGGGGCCAAGAGACCCAGTACTTC.

The chain employs TRBV6-5 and TRBJ1-1, with D possibly matching TRBD1 (6 bases). Germline V CDR1 and CDR2: MNHEY, SVGAGI. The CDR3 is made up of 14 amino acids. V was shortened by 2 bases and J by 8 bases, with 15 bases between the two germline ends. This CDR3 reads CASSYSFSGTEAFF. The CDR3 coding sequence is TGTGCCAGCAGTTACAGTTTTTCCGGGACAGAAGCTTTCTTT.

In this sample, this clone turned up once. The chain couples TRBV3-1 (or the pseudogene TRBV3-2) to TRBJ1-2; TRBD1 might be the D (6 bases). This CDR3 comprises 14 residues. Trimming shortened V by 10 bases and J by 8 bases, and 23 bases separated the two germline ends. The germline CDR1 and CDR2 sequences are LGHDT and YNNKEL (reference sequence). This chain's CDR3 is CATYRDGPFYGYTF. The CDR3 DNA reads as TGTGCCACGTACAGGGACGGGCCTTTTTACGGCTACACCTTC.

The chain combines TRBV7-2 with TRBJ2-7, with D possibly TRBD1 on 6 matching bases. The germline V gene has CDR1 SGHTA and CDR2 FQGNSA. The CDR3 covers 13 residues. The V end was cut by 10 bases, the J end by 7 bases, with 20 bases between. CDR3 sequence reads: CAITDRPLGEQYF. The CDR3 bases are TGTGCCATCACCGACAGGCCCCTCGGGGAGCAGTACTTC. Filled out from reference TRBV7-2 and TRBJ2-7, the complete variable domain reads GAGVSQSPSNKVTEKGKDVELRCDPISGHTALYWYRQSLGQGLEFLIYFQGNSAPDKSGLPSDRFSAERTGGSVSTLTIQRTQQEDSAVYLCAITDRPLGEQYFGPGTRLTVT.

The J gene is TRBJ2-2, the V gene TRBV28; 10 bases agree with TRBD2. CDR1 MDHEN and CDR2 SYDVKM come from the germline V gene. With 6 bases clipped from V and 5 bases from J, the junction kept 3 bases outside the gene matches. The CDR3 contains 14 residues. In DNA form, the CDR3 reads TGTGCCAGCAGCCTAGCGGGAGATACCGGGGAGCTGTTTTTT. Its translation is CASSLAGDTGELFF.

The chain recombines TRBV19 with TRBJ2-3; D is undetermined. CDR3 length: 12 amino acids. Germline lookup yields CDR1 LNHDA and CDR2 SQIVND (reference sequence). Trimming took 4 bases from V and 8 from J, leaving 10 bases between them. The CDR3, as DNA: TGTGCCAGTAGTAGTGCTCAGAGTACGCAGTATTTT. Protein: CASSSAQSTQYF. The whole variable domain, filled in from reference TRBV19 and TRBJ2-3, reads DGGITQSPKYLFRKEGQNVTLSCEQNLNHDAMYWYRQDPGQGLRLIYYSQIVNDFQKGDIAEGYSVSREKKESFPLTVTSAQKNPTAFYLCASSSAQSTQYFGPGTRLTVL.

The chain recombines TRBV30 with TRBJ2-7; D remains unclear. The CDR3 runs 13 residues. V was cut by 0 bases and J by 3 bases, with 9 bases left in between. Germline CDR1 and CDR2: GTSNPN and SVGIG (reference sequence). The CDR3 loop reads CAWSVLGRYEQYF. The CDR3 DNA follows: TGTGCCTGGAGTGTACTCGGACGCTACGAGCAGTACTTC.

V is TRBV5-6 and J is TRBJ1-2; D call uncertain. V gave up 1 base and J gave up 4 bases, with 11 bases separating them. There are 14 residues in the CDR3. Looked up from germline, CDR1 is SGHDT and CDR2 is YYEEEE. The CDR3 sequence is CASSLTRRIYGYTF. The CDR3 nucleotides read TGTGCCAGCAGCTTGACCAGGAGAATCTATGGCTACACCTTC.

This rearrangement joins TRBV5-4 to TRBJ2-1, with D tentatively TRBD1 or TRBD2 (5 bases each). Germline values: CDR1 SGHNT, CDR2 YYREEE (reference sequence). With 1 base removed from V and 6 bases from J, the gap between germline ends came to 14 bases. This CDR3 comprises 15 residues. The CDR3 region has the DNA TGTGCCAGCAGCTTGAGCTGGGACCGGACCAATGAGCAGTTCTTC. Residues: CASSLSWDRTNEQFF.

The chain employs TRBV7-9 and TRBJ1-1, with no clear D. CDR1 is SEHNR and CDR2 is FQNEAQ in the germline V gene (reference sequence). CDR3 length: 12 residues. V shed 2 bases and J shed 3 bases, with 4 bases lying between them. This CDR3 reads CASSLRDTEAFF. In DNA form, the CDR3 reads TGTGCCAGCAGCTTAAGGGACACTGAAGCTTTCTTT.